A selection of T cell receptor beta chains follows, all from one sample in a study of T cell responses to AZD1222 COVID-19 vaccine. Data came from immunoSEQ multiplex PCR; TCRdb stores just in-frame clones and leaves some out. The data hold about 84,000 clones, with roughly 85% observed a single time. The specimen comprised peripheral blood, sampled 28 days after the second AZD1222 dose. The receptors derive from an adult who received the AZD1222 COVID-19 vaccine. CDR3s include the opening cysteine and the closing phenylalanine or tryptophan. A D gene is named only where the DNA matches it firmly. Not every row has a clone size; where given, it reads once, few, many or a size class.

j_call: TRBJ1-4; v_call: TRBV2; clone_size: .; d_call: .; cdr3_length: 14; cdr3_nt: TGTGCCAGCAGTCCCGTTGAGCGACGGGAAAAACTGTTTTTT; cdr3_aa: CASSPVERREKLFF
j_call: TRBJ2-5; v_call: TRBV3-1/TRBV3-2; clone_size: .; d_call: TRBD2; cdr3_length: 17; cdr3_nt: TGTGCCAGCAGCCAAGATCGGACTAGCGGGGGGGGAGAGACCCAGTACTTC; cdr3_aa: CASSQDRTSGGGETQYF
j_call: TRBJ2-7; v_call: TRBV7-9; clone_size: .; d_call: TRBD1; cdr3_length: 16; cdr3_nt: TGTGCCAGCAGTCGTCATCTCGGGACAGGGACCTACGAGCAGTACTTC; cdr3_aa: CASSRHLGTGTYEQYF
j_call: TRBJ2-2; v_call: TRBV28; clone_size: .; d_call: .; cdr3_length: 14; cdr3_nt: TGTGCCAGCCGAAGGACACTGAACACCGGGGAGCTGTTTTTT; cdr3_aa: CASRRTLNTGELFF
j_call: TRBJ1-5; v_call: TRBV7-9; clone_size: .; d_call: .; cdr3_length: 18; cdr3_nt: TGTGCCAGCAGCTTAGTAACGAACGGACATAGCCTCAATCAGCCCCAGCATTTT; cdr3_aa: CASSLVTNGHSLNQPQHF
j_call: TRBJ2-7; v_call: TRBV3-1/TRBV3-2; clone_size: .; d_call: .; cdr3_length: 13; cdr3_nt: TGTGCCAGCAGCCAAGTGGCCGAGAACGAGCAGTACTTC; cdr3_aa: CASSQVAENEQYF
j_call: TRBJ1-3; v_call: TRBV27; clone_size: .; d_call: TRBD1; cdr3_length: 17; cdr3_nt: TGTGCCAGCAGTCCGTTCCGGGACAGCTTCTCTGGAAACACCATATATTTT; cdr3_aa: CASSPFRDSFSGNTIYF
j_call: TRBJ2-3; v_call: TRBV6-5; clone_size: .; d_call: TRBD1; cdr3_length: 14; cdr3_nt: TGTGCCAGCAGGGACAGGGAGTCAGCAGATACGCAGTATTTT; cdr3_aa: CASRDRESADTQYF
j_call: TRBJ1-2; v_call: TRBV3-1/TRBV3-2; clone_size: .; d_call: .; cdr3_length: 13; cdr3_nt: TGTGCCAGCAGCCAGGGGGTTAACTATGGCTACACCTTC; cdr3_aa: CASSQGVNYGYTF
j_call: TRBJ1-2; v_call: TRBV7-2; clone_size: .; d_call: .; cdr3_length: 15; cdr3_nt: TGTGCCAGCAGCTTATTTGGGGCGAGTAACTATGGCTACACCTTC; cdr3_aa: CASSLFGASNYGYTF
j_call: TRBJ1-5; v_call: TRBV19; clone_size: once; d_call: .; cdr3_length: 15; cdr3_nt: TGTGCCAGTAGACCAGCGGCAGCCATTAATCAGCCCCAGCATTTT; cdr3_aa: CASRPAAAINQPQHF
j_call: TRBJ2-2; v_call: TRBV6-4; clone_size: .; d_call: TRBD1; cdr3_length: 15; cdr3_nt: TGTGCCAGCAGTGCAGGGGGCGCGGACACCGGGGAGCTGTTTTTT; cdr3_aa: CASSAGGADTGELFF
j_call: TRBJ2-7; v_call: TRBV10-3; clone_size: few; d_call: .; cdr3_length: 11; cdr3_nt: TGTGCCAGCGTCGGGAGTTACGAGCAGTACTTC; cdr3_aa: CASVGSYEQYF
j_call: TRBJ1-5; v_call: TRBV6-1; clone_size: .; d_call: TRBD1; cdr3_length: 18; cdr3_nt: TGTGCCAGCAGTGAAGACGGGACAGGGCCTTATAGCAATCAGCCCCAGCATTTT; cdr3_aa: CASSEDGTGPYSNQPQHF
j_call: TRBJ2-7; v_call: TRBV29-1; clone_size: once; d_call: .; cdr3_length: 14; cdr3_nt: TGCAGCGTTGTAACAGGGCTTTTGACGGGGGAGCAGTACTTC; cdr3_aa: CSVVTGLLTGEQYF
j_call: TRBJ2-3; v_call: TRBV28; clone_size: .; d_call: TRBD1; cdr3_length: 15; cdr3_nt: TGTGCCAGCAGTTTGGGGACAGGCCCCTCAGATACGCAGTATTTT; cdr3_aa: CASSLGTGPSDTQYF
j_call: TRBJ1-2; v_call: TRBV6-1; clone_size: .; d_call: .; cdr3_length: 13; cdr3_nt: TGTGCCAGCAGTGAAGACGGGGGAGGTGGCTACACCTTC; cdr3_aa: CASSEDGGGGYTF
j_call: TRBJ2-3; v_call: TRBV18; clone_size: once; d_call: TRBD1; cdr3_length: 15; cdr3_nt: TGTGCCAGCTCCCTAGGACAGGGTGGTACAGATACGCAGTATTTT; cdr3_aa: CASSLGQGGTDTQYF
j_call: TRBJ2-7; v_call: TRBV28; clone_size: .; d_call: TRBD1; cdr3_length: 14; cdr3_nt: TGTGCCAGCAGACCCGGGACAGGAATGCGTGGGCAGTACTTC; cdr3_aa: CASRPGTGMRGQYF
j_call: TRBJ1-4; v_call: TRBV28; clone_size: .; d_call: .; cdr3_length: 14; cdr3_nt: TGTGCCAGCAGTTTTAGGTGGTTGCAGCAAAAACTGTTTTTT; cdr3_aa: CASSFRWLQQKLFF
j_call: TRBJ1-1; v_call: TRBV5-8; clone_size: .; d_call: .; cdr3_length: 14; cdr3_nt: TGTGCCAGCCGGTTTTTCTTGGAGAACACTGAAGCTTTCTTT; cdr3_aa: CASRFFLENTEAFF
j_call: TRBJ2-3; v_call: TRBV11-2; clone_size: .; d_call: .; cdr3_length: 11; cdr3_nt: TGTGCCAGCAGCCGGGTCGATACGCAGTATTTT; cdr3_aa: CASSRVDTQYF
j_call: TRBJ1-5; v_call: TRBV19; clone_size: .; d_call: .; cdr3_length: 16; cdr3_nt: TGTGCCAGCTCGAAAGACCAGGGTTATAGCAATCAGCCCCAGCATTTT; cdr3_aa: CASSKDQGYSNQPQHF
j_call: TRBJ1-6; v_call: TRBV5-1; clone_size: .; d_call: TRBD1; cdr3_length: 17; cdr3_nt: TGCGCCAGCAGCTCGACCTTCCTAGGGACAGCTAATTCACCCCTCCACTTT; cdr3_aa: CASSSTFLGTANSPLHF
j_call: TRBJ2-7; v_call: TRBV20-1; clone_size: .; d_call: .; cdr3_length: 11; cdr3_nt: TGCAGTGCTCCTTTTGGCAAAAAGCAGTACTTC; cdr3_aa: CSAPFGKKQYF
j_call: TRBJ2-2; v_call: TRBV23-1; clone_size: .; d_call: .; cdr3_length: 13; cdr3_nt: TGCGCCAGCAGTCATGTGATAACCGGGGAGCTGTTTTTT; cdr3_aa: CASSHVITGELFF
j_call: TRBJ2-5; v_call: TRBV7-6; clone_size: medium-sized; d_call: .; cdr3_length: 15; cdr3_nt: TGTGCCAGCAGCTTAGGTCGTGGCGACCAAGAGACCCAGTACTTC; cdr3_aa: CASSLGRGDQETQYF
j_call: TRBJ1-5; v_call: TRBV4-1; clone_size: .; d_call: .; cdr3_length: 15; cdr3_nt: TGCGCCAGCAGTTGGGGGGTAAATAGCAATCAGCCCCAGCATTTT; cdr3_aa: CASSWGVNSNQPQHF
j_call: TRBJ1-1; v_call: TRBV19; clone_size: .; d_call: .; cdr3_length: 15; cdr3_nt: TGTGCCAGTAGGGTCAGGGAGGGGCTAGAAACTGAAGCTTTCTTT; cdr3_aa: CASRVREGLETEAFF
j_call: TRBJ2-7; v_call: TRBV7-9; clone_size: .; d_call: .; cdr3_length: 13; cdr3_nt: TGTGCCAGCAGCCCGAGGGAGTCTTACGAGCAGTACTTC; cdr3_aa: CASSPRESYEQYF
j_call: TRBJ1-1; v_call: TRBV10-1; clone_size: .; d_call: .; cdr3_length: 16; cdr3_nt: TGCGCCAGCAGTGAGGGGGGAGGCGAGGAGGACACTGAAGCTTTCTTT; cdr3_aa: CASSEGGGEEDTEAFF
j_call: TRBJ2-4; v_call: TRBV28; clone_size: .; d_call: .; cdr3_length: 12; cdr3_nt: TGTGCCAGCAGCAGAGTTGGGGGTTTTCAGTACTTC; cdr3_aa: CASSRVGGFQYF
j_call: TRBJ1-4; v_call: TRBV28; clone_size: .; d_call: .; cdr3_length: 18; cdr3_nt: TGTGCCAGCAGTTTATTAGCGGGGGGCCCCATTTCTAATGAAAAACTGTTTTTT; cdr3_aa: CASSLLAGGPISNEKLFF
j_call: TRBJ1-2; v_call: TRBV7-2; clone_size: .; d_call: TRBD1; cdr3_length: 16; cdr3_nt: TGTGCCAGCAGCTTATATTGGGACAGCAAAATCTATGGCTACACCTTC; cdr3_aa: CASSLYWDSKIYGYTF
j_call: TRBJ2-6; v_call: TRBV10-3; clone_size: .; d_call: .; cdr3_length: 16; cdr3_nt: TGTGCCATCGGTAATGGGCAGGGGCCTGGGGCCAACGTCCTGACTTTC; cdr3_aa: CAIGNGQGPGANVLTF
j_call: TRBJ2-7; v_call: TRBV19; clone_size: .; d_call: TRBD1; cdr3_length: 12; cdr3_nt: TGTGCCAGTAGTAACAGGGGCGACGAGCAGTACTTC; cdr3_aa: CASSNRGDEQYF
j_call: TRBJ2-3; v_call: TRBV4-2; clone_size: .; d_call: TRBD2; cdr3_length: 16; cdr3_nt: TGTGCCAGCAGCCAAGAGTCTAGCGGGGGGGCAGATACGCAGTATTTT; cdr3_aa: CASSQESSGGADTQYF
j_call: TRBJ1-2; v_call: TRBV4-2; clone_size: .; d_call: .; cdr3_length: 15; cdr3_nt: TGTGCCAGCAGCCATACTCGGCAGGGCGGCTATGGCTACACCTTC; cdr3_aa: CASSHTRQGGYGYTF
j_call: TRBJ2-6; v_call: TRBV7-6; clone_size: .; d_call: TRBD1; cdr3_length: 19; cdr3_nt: TGTGCCAGCAGCCCCGTACCGGGACAGGTACCCTCTGGGGCCAACGTCCTGACTTTC; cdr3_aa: CASSPVPGQVPSGANVLTF
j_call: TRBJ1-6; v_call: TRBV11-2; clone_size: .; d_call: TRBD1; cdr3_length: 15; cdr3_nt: TGTGCCAGCAACAATTTACAGGGGTTGGGTTCACCCCTCCACTTT; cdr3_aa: CASNNLQGLGSPLHF
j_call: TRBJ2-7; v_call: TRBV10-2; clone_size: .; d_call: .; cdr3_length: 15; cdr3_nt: TGCGCCAGCAGTGACAGGGGCGCCTCCACCTACGAGCAGTACTTC; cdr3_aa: CASSDRGASTYEQYF
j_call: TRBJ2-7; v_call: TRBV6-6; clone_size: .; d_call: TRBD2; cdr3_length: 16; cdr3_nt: TGTGCCAGCAGCTTAAGACTAGCGGGGGGGCCGGACGAGCAGTACTTC; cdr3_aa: CASSLRLAGGPDEQYF
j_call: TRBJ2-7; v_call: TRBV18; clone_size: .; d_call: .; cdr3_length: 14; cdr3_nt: TGTGCCAGCTCACCACCCCAGGGGGGATACGAGCAGTACTTC; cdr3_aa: CASSPPQGGYEQYF
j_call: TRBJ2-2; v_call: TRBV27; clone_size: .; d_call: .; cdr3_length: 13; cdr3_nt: TGTGCCAGCAGCCAAGATGGCACCGGGGAGCTGTTTTTT; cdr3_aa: CASSQDGTGELFF
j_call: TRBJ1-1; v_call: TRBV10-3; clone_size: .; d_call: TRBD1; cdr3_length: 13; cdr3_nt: TGTGCCACCCGACAGGGAATGAACACTGAAGCTTTCTTT; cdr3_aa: CATRQGMNTEAFF
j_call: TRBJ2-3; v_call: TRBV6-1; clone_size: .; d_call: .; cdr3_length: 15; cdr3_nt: TGTGCCAGCAGTGAAGCGAGTGTTTACACAGATACGCAGTATTTT; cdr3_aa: CASSEASVYTDTQYF
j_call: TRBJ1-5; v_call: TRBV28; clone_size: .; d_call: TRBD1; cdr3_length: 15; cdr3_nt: TGTGCCAGCAGTTCGACAGGGGCCAGCAATCAGCCCCAGCATTTT; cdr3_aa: CASSSTGASNQPQHF
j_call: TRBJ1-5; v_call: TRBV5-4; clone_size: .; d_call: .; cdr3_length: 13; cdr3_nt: TGTGCCAGCAGCATAGGGGGCAATCAGCCCCAGCATTTT; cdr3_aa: CASSIGGNQPQHF